This is a list of T cell receptor beta chains from one sample in a study of OX40 agonist ivuxolimab in advanced cancers. The table came from immunoSEQ multiplex PCR; TCRdb's copy has only in-frame clones and leaves some out. The sample lists about 55,000 clones; nearly 80% were seen once. Sequenced here: CD4+ or CD8+ T cells sorted from blood, sampled in a trial of the OX40 agonist ivuxolimab. The receptor set was obtained from an adult with an advanced solid tumor such as melanoma, head and neck, liver or kidney cancer. The CDR3 runs from the conserved cysteine through the conserved F or W. D genes are given only for firm matches. Rows may omit the clone size; those that give it use once, few, many or a size class.

V gene,clone size,J gene,D gene,CDR3 protein,CDR3 DNA
TRBV5-4,-,TRBJ2-1,TRBD2,CASSLSLAGVNHEQFF,TGTGCCAGCAGCTTGAGTCTAGCGGGGGTTAATCATGAGCAGTTCTTC
TRBV9,-,TRBJ2-7,-,CASSVAYSGPSYEQYF,TGTGCCAGCAGCGTAGCTTACAGCGGGCCCTCCTACGAGCAGTACTTC
TRBV9,-,TRBJ1-6,-,CASSVDGRANSPLHF,TGTGCCAGCAGCGTAGACGGCAGGGCTAATTCACCCCTCCACTTT
TRBV28,-,TRBJ1-2,-,CASRPPGPGGYTF,TGTGCCAGCAGGCCGCCAGGGCCTGGTGGCTACACCTTC
TRBV5-1,-,TRBJ1-5,TRBD1,CASSLGTGRNQPQHF,TGCGCCAGCAGCTTGGGGACAGGACGCAATCAGCCCCAGCATTTT
TRBV16,-,TRBJ1-2,-,CASSQWGLDYGYTF,TGTGCCAGCAGCCAATGGGGCCTTGACTATGGCTACACCTTC
TRBV11-2,-,TRBJ2-3,TRBD2,CASSLAGTSTDTQYF,TGTGCCAGCAGTTTAGCGGGAACTAGCACAGATACGCAGTATTTT
TRBV27,-,TRBJ1-5,-,CASSSNQPQHF,TGTGCCAGCAGTAGCAATCAGCCCCAGCATTTT
TRBV6-1,-,TRBJ1-1,-,CASSAQFNTEAFF,TGTGCCAGCAGTGCCCAGTTCAACACTGAAGCTTTCTTT
TRBV19,-,TRBJ2-6,TRBD1,CASSYRAGGVNVLTF,TGTGCCAGTAGTTATCGGGCAGGGGGCGTCAACGTCCTGACTTTC
TRBV15,-,TRBJ2-4,TRBD1,CATSIDRGVIQYF,TGTGCCACCAGCATAGACAGGGGCGTCATTCAGTACTTC
TRBV11-2,once,TRBJ2-1,-,CASSLPHVLGPSNEQFF,TGTGCCAGCAGCCTCCCACATGTCCTTGGCCCTTCCAATGAGCAGTTCTTC
TRBV6-1,-,TRBJ2-1,-,CASSEEGRTDEQFF,TGTGCCAGCAGTGAAGAAGGCAGGACCGATGAGCAGTTCTTC
TRBV30,-,TRBJ1-5,-,CAWSQDYQPQHF,TGTGCCTGGAGTCAGGATTACCAGCCCCAGCATTTT
TRBV19,-,TRBJ2-2,-,CASSIRRNTGELFF,TGTGCCAGTAGTATCCGCAGAAACACCGGGGAGCTGTTTTTT
TRBV14,once,TRBJ1-5,-,CASSKDRNQPQHF,TGTGCCAGCAGCAAAGACCGCAATCAGCCCCAGCATTTT
TRBV5-1,-,TRBJ1-3,-,CASSGTPDLSGNTIYF,TGCGCCAGCAGCGGGACGCCTGATCTCTCTGGAAACACCATATATTTT
TRBV30,-,TRBJ2-5,-,CACLRQGAGETQYF,TGTGCCTGCCTAAGGCAGGGAGCCGGGGAGACCCAGTACTTC
TRBV19,-,TRBJ1-1,-,CASSTSQGLRTEAFF,TGTGCCAGTAGTACGTCCCAGGGGCTCCGGACTGAAGCTTTCTTT
TRBV11-2,-,TRBJ1-2,-,CASSPSVGGQGYGYTF,TGTGCCAGCAGCCCCTCGGTGGGGGGCCAGGGCTATGGCTACACCTTC
TRBV30,-,TRBJ1-5,-,CAWTTRGSYQPQHF,TGTGCCTGGACGACTAGGGGCAGCTATCAGCCCCAGCATTTT
TRBV14,-,TRBJ2-7,-,CASSQGVLYEQYF,TGTGCCAGCAGCCAAGGAGTTCTCTACGAGCAGTACTTC
TRBV5-5,-,TRBJ1-2,TRBD1,CASSSTGGRIYGYTF,TGTGCCAGCAGCTCGACAGGGGGCAGGATCTATGGCTACACCTTC
TRBV6-6,-,TRBJ1-5,-,CASRPGTSGGQPQHF,TGTGCCAGCAGACCAGGGACCTCCGGGGGTCAGCCCCAGCATTTT
TRBV19,-,TRBJ1-1,TRBD1,CASSMVGQLNTEAFF,TGTGCCAGTAGTATGGTGGGACAGCTGAACACTGAAGCTTTCTTT
TRBV27,-,TRBJ2-1,-,CASRPDLHNEQFF,TGTGCCAGCAGACCGGACTTGCACAATGAGCAGTTCTTC